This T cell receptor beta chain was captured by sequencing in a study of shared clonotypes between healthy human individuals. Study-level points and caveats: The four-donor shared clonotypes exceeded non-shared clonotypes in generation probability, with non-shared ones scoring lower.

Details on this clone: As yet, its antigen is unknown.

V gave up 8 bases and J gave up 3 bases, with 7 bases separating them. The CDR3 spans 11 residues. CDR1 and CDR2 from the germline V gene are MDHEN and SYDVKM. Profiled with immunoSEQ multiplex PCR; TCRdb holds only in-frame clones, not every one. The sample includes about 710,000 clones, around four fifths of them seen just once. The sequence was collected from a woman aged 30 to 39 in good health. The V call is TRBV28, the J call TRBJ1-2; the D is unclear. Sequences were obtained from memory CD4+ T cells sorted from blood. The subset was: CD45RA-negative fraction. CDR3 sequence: CASGSYYGYTF. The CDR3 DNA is TGTGCCAGCGGAAGCTACTATGGCTACACCTTC.